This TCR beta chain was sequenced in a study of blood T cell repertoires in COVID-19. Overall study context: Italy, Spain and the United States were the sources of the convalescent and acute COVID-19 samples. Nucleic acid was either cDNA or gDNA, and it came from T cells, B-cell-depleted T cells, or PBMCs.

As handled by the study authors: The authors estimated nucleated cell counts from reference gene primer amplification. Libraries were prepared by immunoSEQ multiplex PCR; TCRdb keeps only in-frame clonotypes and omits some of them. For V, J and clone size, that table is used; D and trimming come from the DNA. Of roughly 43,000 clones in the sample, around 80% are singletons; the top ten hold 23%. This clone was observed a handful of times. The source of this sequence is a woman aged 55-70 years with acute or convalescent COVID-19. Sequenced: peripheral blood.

The CDR3, as DNA: TGTGCCAGCAGCGTCTCCGGGACAGTGGGCGAAAAACTGTTTTTT. It specifies CASSVSGTVGEKLFF. The chain recombines TRBV9 with TRBJ1-4; 7 bases are shared with TRBD1. The CDR3 totals 15 residues. Germline V gene sequence: CDR1 SGDLS, CDR2 YYNGEE. The V gene end was trimmed by 2 bases and the J gene end by 8 bases; junction bases not matched to a gene: 9.